This T cell receptor beta chain stems from a study of blood T cell repertoires in COVID-19. Whole-study context: Donors in the United States, Italy and Spain gave samples during acute or convalescent COVID-19.

Authors' data handling: It was from reference gene primer amplification that nucleated cell counts were estimated. Produced via immunoSEQ multiplex PCR; TCRdb's table is partial and in-frame only. V and J calls plus clone size are reproduced from that table; the DNA served to infer D and trimming. The table records 150,000 to 200,000 clones, approximately 86% of them present only once. Trimming stripped 3 bases from V and 1 base from J, with 16 bases between. The CDR3 has 16 residues. CDR1 is LGHDT and CDR2 is YNNKEL in the germline V gene (reference sequence). This clone was seen just once. The receptor was isolated from a woman aged 25 to 39 with active or convalescent COVID-19. This sequence joins TRBV3-1 (or the pseudogene TRBV3-2) and TRBJ2-7, with D tentatively TRBD2 (6 bases). The specimen was peripheral blood. The CDR3 nucleotides are TGTGCCAGCAGCCAGGTGGGAGGAGGCGGGTCCTACGAGCAGTACTTC. It is translated as CASSQVGGGGSYEQYF.